Below are 14 T cell receptor beta chains sequenced from a single sample in a study of blood T cell repertoires in COVID-19. Produced via immunoSEQ multiplex PCR; TCRdb's table is partial and in-frame only. The sample holds about 270,000 clones, around four fifths seen once. The sequencing input was peripheral blood. Every receptor here comes from a woman in her forties or fifties with active or convalescent COVID-19.

The chain employs TRBV6-1 and TRBJ2-1; 11 bases line up with TRBD2. CDR3 size: 18 residues. Germline CDR1 MNHNS, CDR2 SASEGT. The J segment lost 6 bases and the V segment lost 2 bases, leaving 12 bases of the junction unmatched. DNA for the CDR3: TGTGCCAGCAGTGAATTGGGTAGCGGGAGGGCCGTGGCCAATGAGCAGTTCTTC. Translation: CASSELGSGRAVANEQFF.

V is TRBV20-1 and J is TRBJ2-5, with TRBD2 identical over 8 bases. The length of the CDR3 is 14 residues. Germline-derived CDR1 and CDR2 are DFQATT and SNEGSKA (reference sequence). J was trimmed by 3 bases and V by 3 bases; bases with no gene match: 6. In DNA, the CDR3 is TGCAGTGCTAGTCCGACTAGCGTTGAAGAGACCCAGTACTTC. Protein sequence: CSASPTSVEETQYF.

This clone appeared once. The rearrangement uses TRBV18 and TRBJ1-2, with a possible D match to TRBD1 (5 bases). Trimming removed 3 bases from V and 3 bases from J, with 8 bases in between. Looked up from germline, CDR1 is KGHSH and CDR2 is LQKENI. This CDR3 region has 13 residues. The CDR3 nucleotides are TGTGCCAGCTCACCGACAGATTACTATGGCTACACCTTC. Encoded protein: CASSPTDYYGYTF. The full variable domain, its missing parts supplied by reference TRBV18 and TRBJ1-2, is NAGVMQNPRHLVRRRGQEARLRCSPMKGHSHVYWYRQLPEEGLKFMVYLQKENIIDESGMPKERFSAEFPKEGPSILRIQQVVRGDSAAYFCASSPTDYYGYTFGSGTRLTVV.

The chain employs TRBV7-9 and TRBJ2-1, with D tentatively TRBD2 (6 bases). The CDR3 spans 16 residues. The V end lost 5 bases, the J end lost 1 base, and 15 bases lay between the germline ends. Germline V gene lookup returns CDR1 SEHNR and CDR2 FQNEAQ (reference sequence). Here the CDR3 reads CASSLRVRDSYNEQFF. CDR3 in DNA: TGTGCCAGCAGCCTAAGAGTGCGGGATTCCTACAATGAGCAGTTCTTC.

This clone was detected only once. The V gene is TRBV5-1, the J gene TRBJ1-2; TRBD1 agrees at 7 bases. The CDR3 runs 13 residues. Germline CDR1 SGHRS, CDR2 YFSETQ. Unmatched junction bases numbered 8, after V lost 3 bases and J lost 9 bases. The chain's CDR3 is CASSSGQVRSYTF. The CDR3 DNA follows: TGCGCCAGCAGCTCAGGACAGGTCCGTAGCTACACCTTC.

The chain is built from TRBV18 and TRBJ1-4; D gene ambiguous. The CDR3 is made up of 14 amino acids. With 3 bases removed from V and 7 bases from J, the gap between germline ends came to 12 bases. Germline CDR1 and CDR2: KGHSH and LQKENI. CDR3 bases: TGTGCCAGCTCACCCGACCCTAGACCTGAAAAACTGTTTTTT. Protein product: CASSPDPRPEKLFF.

J is TRBJ1-4 and V is TRBV4-1; 8 bases align to TRBD1. This CDR3 has 15 residues. Germline values: CDR1 MGHRA, CDR2 YSYEKL. The V segment lost 4 bases and the J segment 6 bases; nucleotides outside the gene matches: 7. The CDR3 loop reads CASSLPDRVDEKLFF. CDR3 nucleotides: TGCGCCAGCAGCCTACCGGACAGGGTAGATGAAAAACTGTTTTTT.

The chain recombines TRBV3-1 (or the pseudogene TRBV3-2) with TRBJ2-5, with 11 bases that match TRBD2. This CDR3 region has 16 residues. The germline gives CDR1 LGHDT, CDR2 YNNKEL (reference sequence). Trimming cost V 1 base and J 4 bases; bases outside gene matches: 5. The CDR3 sequence is CASSQVTSGSRETQYF. The CDR3 region has the DNA TGTGCCAGCAGCCAAGTTACTAGCGGGAGTCGAGAGACCCAGTACTTC.

The chain employs TRBV19 and TRBJ1-5, with TRBD1 as a possible D gene (5 bases). Germline V gene lookup returns CDR1 LNHDA and CDR2 SQIVND (reference sequence). Between the trimmed V and J ends, which lost 2 bases and 0 bases, there was a span of 8 bases. The CDR3 contains 15 residues. The CDR3 region has the DNA TGTGCCAGTAGTATAACCAGGGTTAGCAATCAGCCCCAGCATTTT. Its protein is CASSITRVSNQPQHF.

The gene calls are TRBV7-6 and TRBJ2-7, with TRBD1 matching over 8 bases. The germline gives CDR1 SGHVS, CDR2 FNYEAQ. This CDR3 region has 15 residues. Trimming removed 3 bases from V and 4 bases from J; junction bases left unmatched: 8. The CDR3 bases are TGTGCCAGCAGCTTGGACGGGACAGGTTTGTACGAGCAGTACTTC. Protein product: CASSLDGTGLYEQYF.

V usage is TRBV4-2 and J usage is TRBJ2-7, with D possibly TRBD1 on 5 matching bases. V was clipped by 1 base and J by 2 bases, with 6 bases between them. CDR1 and CDR2 from the germline V gene are LGHNA and YNFKEQ. The CDR3 has 13 amino acids. CDR3 sequence reads: CASSQAQAYEQYF. In nucleotides, the CDR3 is TGTGCCAGCAGCCAAGCACAGGCCTACGAGCAGTACTTC.

This CDR3 is CASSPQGKNTEAFF. CDR3 bases: TGTGCCAGCTCACCACAGGGGAAGAACACTGAAGCTTTCTTT. The rearrangement links TRBV18 to TRBJ1-1; TRBD1 might be the D (5 bases). Germline V lookup: CDR1 KGHSH, CDR2 LQKENI. This CDR3 comprises 14 residues. The V end was cut by 1 base, the J end by 1 base, with 7 bases between. Full variable domain (outside the CDR3, taken from reference TRBV18 and TRBJ1-1): NAGVMQNPRHLVRRRGQEARLRCSPMKGHSHVYWYRQLPEEGLKFMVYLQKENIIDESGMPKERFSAEFPKEGPSILRIQQVVRGDSAAYFCASSPQGKNTEAFFGQGTRLTVV.

The chain uses TRBV29-1 and TRBJ2-3; TRBD2 aligns across 8 bases. Trimming took 6 bases from V and 4 from J; bases not matched to a gene: 15. The CDR3 contains 16 residues. Germline V lookup: CDR1 SQVTM, CDR2 ANQGSEA. The CDR3 sequence: CSVLDFREGRADTQYF. CDR3 coding DNA: TGCAGCGTCCTCGATTTTCGGGAGGGCCGCGCAGATACGCAGTATTTT.

This chain connects TRBV2 to TRBJ2-5; TRBD1 is a possible D gene (6 bases). The CDR3 totals 13 residues. The V gene lost 4 bases and the J gene lost 1 base, with 7 bases spanning the gap. Germline lookup yields CDR1 SNHLY and CDR2 FYNNEI. The CDR3 nucleotides are TGTGCCAGCAGTGCGGACAGCCAAGAGACCCAGTACTTC. This codes for CASSADSQETQYF. The variable domain in full, completed from reference TRBV2 and TRBJ2-5, reads EPEVTQTPSHQVTQMGQEVILRCVPISNHLYFYWYRQILGQKVEFLVSFYNNEISEKSEIFDDQFSVERPDGSNFTLKIRSTKLEDSAMYFCASSADSQETQYFGPGTRLLVL.